Described below is a single T cell receptor (beta chain) sequence and its context. Donors in Cohort 3 counted as recovered after two negative PCRs, clearance, or symptom resolution. The data derive from a study of blood T cell repertoires in COVID-19. In the authors' workflow: The authors estimated nucleated cell counts from reference gene primer amplification. This table comes from immunoSEQ multiplex PCR, and its TCRdb copy is limited to in-frame clones, with some not included. The DNA gave D and trimming, while V, J and clone size come from that table. The table has approximately 230,000 clones, approximately 80% seen once. Sequenced: PBMCs or T cells enriched from blood (not recorded which). The sequence derives from a man aged 35-49 years who had recovered from COVID-19.

The CDR3: CASSPGGTNTGELFF. The CDR3 DNA follows: TGTGCCAGCAGCCCGGGGGGGACGAACACCGGGGAGCTGTTTTTT. This sequence joins TRBV28 and TRBJ2-2; 8 bases are shared with TRBD2. V lost 6 bases and J lost 0; bases outside the gene matches: 3. The germline gives CDR1 MDHEN, CDR2 SYDVKM. The CDR3 is made up of 15 amino acids. Together with reference TRBV28 and TRBJ2-2, the CDR3 gives the full variable domain: DVKVTQSSRYLVKRTGEKVFLECVQDMDHENMFWYRQDPGLGLRLIYFSYDVKMKEKGDIPEGYSVSREKKERFSLILESASTNQTSMYLCASSPGGTNTGELFFGEGSRLTVL.